This passage covers 30 T cell receptor beta chains from one sample sequenced in a study of cytomegalovirus exposure and HLA in healthy donors. The PCR used 60 Vbeta and 13 Jbeta primers. Sequencing was performed with immunoSEQ multiplex PCR; in TCRdb, only in-frame clones are kept and a portion is missing. The sample contains fewer than 200,000 clones, about 9% of which appear only once. The sample taken for sequencing was PBMCs. The receptors derive from a woman aged 30 to 39 in good health and CMV-seropositive.

The chain has TRBV9 and TRBJ2-2; perhaps TRBD2 as D (6 bases). Germline CDR1 reads SGDLS; CDR2 reads YYNGEE. The germline V and J ends were trimmed by 0 bases and 0 bases, with 9 bases remaining between them. The CDR3 runs to 16 residues. DNA for the CDR3: TGTGCCAGCAGCGTAGATAGCGGAGCGAACACCGGGGAGCTGTTTTTT. It codes for CASSVDSGANTGELFF.

The chain links TRBV9 to TRBJ2-2, with no clear D. The CDR3 sequence is 13 residues long. V lost 0 bases and J lost 4, with 4 bases in between. Per germline, CDR1 SGDLS and CDR2 YYNGEE. CDR3 nucleotide sequence: TGTGCCAGCAGCGTAGTCGGCACCGGGGAGCTGTTTTTT. Protein product: CASSVVGTGELFF.

This clone showed up just a few times. The rearrangement uses TRBV5-6 and TRBJ1-1, with 10 nucleotides matching TRBD1. This CDR3 spans 15 amino acids. After removal of 1 base from V and 5 bases from J, the junction contained 5 bases not matched to a gene. Germline-derived CDR1 and CDR2 are SGHDT and YYEEEE. The CDR3 spells CASSLWTGGRTEAFF. The CDR3 nucleotides are TGTGCCAGCAGCTTGTGGACAGGGGGTAGGACTGAAGCTTTCTTT. Full variable domain (missing parts from reference TRBV5-6 and TRBJ1-1): DAGVTQSPTHLIKTRGQQVTLRCSPKSGHDTVSWYQQALGQGPQFIFQYYEEEERQRGNFPDRFSGHQFPNYSSELNVNALLLGDSALYLCASSLWTGGRTEAFFGQGTRLTVV.

In this sample, this clone turned up a few times. The chain combines TRBV6-4 with TRBJ2-1, with 9 positions matching TRBD2. Germline CDR1 MRHNA, CDR2 SNTAGT. The length of the CDR3 is 16 residues. The trim removed 5 bases at V and 9 bases at J, leaving 14 bases unmatched. The CDR3 DNA sequence: TGTGCCAGCAGTCCCGGTAGGTTAGCGGGAGTGGTTGAGCAGTTCTTC. Its translation: CASSPGRLAGVVEQFF.

The chain uses TRBV2 and TRBJ2-2, with unresolved D. Germline assignment: CDR1 SNHLY and CDR2 FYNNEI. The CDR3 runs to 13 residues. V lost 6 bases and J 3 bases, leaving 8 bases between the germline ends. CDR3 sequence: CASREFDTGELFF. In DNA form, the CDR3 reads TGTGCCAGCAGGGAGTTCGACACCGGGGAGCTGTTTTTT.

The gene calls are TRBV7-9 and TRBJ2-3; no clear D. V lost 5 bases to trimming and J lost 5 bases, with 11 bases between them. The germline V gene has CDR1 SEHNR and CDR2 FQNEAQ (reference sequence). This CDR3 region has 13 residues. The CDR3 here is CASSGISIDTQYF. CDR3 nucleotide sequence: TGTGCCAGCAGCGGTATTTCTATAGATACGCAGTATTTT.

This chain connects TRBV7-9 to TRBJ2-2; 8 positions agree with TRBD2. Germline CDR1 is SEHNR and CDR2 is FQNEAQ (reference sequence). The CDR3 contains 17 residues. V trimming: 2 bases; J trimming: 3 bases; junction bases outside the gene matches: 8. For the CDR3, the DNA is TGTGCCAGCAGCTTACGGGGACTAGGAAAGGACACCGGGGAGCTGTTTTTT. This sequence encodes CASSLRGLGKDTGELFF.

This clone appeared a few times. J is TRBJ2-6 and V is TRBV30; D uncertain. CDR1 and CDR2 (germline): GTSNPN, SVGIG (reference sequence). Trimming took off 3 bases at V and 0 bases at J, with 6 bases between the two ends. The CDR3 extends over 14 amino acids. In nucleotides, the CDR3 is TGTGCCTGGAGGGGCCTCTCTGGGGCCAACGTCCTGACTTTC. Amino acids: CAWRGLSGANVLTF.

In this sample, this clone turned up a few times. The chain uses TRBV5-1 and TRBJ2-7, with 8 bases lining up with TRBD1. V shed 0 bases and J 2 bases; nucleotides not matched to a gene: 1. Germline CDR1 SGHRS, CDR2 YFSETQ. The CDR3 extends over 14 amino acids. The CDR3 protein is CASSLGTGPYEQYF. For the CDR3, the DNA is TGCGCCAGCAGCTTGGGGACAGGGCCCTACGAGCAGTACTTC.

The chain combines TRBV27 with TRBJ2-1; 8 positions match TRBD1. The CDR3 runs 15 residues. Trimming removed 2 bases from V and 1 base from J; junction bases left unmatched: 1. CDR1 and CDR2 (germline): MNHEY, SMNVEV (reference sequence). Here the CDR3 reads CASSLDRGSYNEQFF. DNA for the CDR3: TGTGCCAGCAGTTTAGACAGGGGTTCCTACAATGAGCAGTTCTTC.

This clone has just a few counts. This chain joins TRBV6-6 and TRBJ1-5; TRBD1 matches at 9 bases. Germline lookup yields CDR1 MNHNY and CDR2 SVGAGI (reference sequence). The CDR3 contains 15 residues. Losses at the gene ends were 7 bases for V and 4 bases for J; bases not matched to a gene: 8. CDR3 in amino acids: CASTLTGGPNQPQHF. The DNA of the CDR3 is TGTGCCAGCACCCTAACAGGGGGCCCTAATCAGCCCCAGCATTTT.

This clone was picked up a small number of times. The chain has TRBV7-7 and TRBJ2-2; perhaps TRBD1 as D (6 bases). V lost 6 bases to trimming and J lost 7 bases, with 15 bases between them. Germline CDR1 SSHAT, CDR2 FNYEAQ (reference sequence). The CDR3 spans 14 residues. The chain's CDR3 is CASRRGGARGELFF. CDR3 in DNA: TGTGCCAGCAGACGAGGGGGTGCCCGCGGGGAGCTGTTTTTT. The complete variable domain, with remaining parts taken from reference TRBV7-7 and TRBJ2-2, reads GAGVSQSPRYKVTKRGQDVTLRCDPISSHATLYWYQQALGQGPEFLTYFNYEAQPDKSGLPSDRFSAERPEGSISTLTIQRTEQRDSAMYRCASRRGGARGELFFGEGSRLTVL.

This rearrangement joins TRBV18 to TRBJ1-1; D not resolved. The CDR3 loop spans 14 amino acids. V lost 4 bases, J lost 1 base, and 10 bases lay in between. Germline CDR1 is KGHSH and CDR2 is LQKENI. The CDR3 DNA is TGTGCCAGCTCACTCCGGGTAGCGAACACTGAAGCTTTCTTT. This encodes CASSLRVANTEAFF.

The V call is TRBV2, the J call TRBJ2-5; TRBD1 matches at 10 bases. After removal of 6 bases from V and 5 bases from J, the junction contained 9 bases not matched to a gene. The CDR3 runs to 15 residues. CDR1 SNHLY and CDR2 FYNNEI come from the germline V gene. The CDR3 DNA follows: TGTGCCAGCAGCCACGACAGGGGGCGCCCCGAGACCCAGTACTTC. Translated: CASSHDRGRPETQYF.

CDR3 nucleotide sequence: TGTGCCAGCAGTGGAATACCCGGGACTAGCGGGAGGGCCGGCACCGGGGAGCTGTTTTTT. Its protein product is CASSGIPGTSGRAGTGELFF. The chain links TRBV2 to TRBJ2-2, with TRBD2 matching 16 bases. CDR1 SNHLY and CDR2 FYNNEI come from the germline V gene. The CDR3 has 20 residues. V gave up 4 bases and J gave up 4 bases; unmatched junction bases: 12.

This clone turned up a few times. The V call is TRBV2, the J call TRBJ1-1; no reliable D call. Germline V gene sequence: CDR1 SNHLY, CDR2 FYNNEI. The CDR3 is 15 amino acids. Trimming removed 4 bases from V and 3 bases from J, with 15 bases in between. CDR3 amino acids: CASSGVGGSDTEAFF. The CDR3, as DNA: TGTGCCAGCAGTGGGGTAGGAGGGTCGGACACTGAAGCTTTCTTT.

The CDR3 loop reads CASSLVRGAETQYF. The CDR3 nucleotides are TGTGCCAGCAGCTTAGTGCGGGGGGCGGAGACCCAGTACTTC. The chain is built from TRBV11-2 and TRBJ2-5, with 8 bases lining up with TRBD2. V shed 1 base and J 5 bases; nucleotides not matched to a gene: 3. Germline CDR1 reads SGHAT; CDR2 reads FQNNGV. This CDR3 spans 14 amino acids.

The rearrangement joins TRBV27 to TRBJ1-1; 7 bases align to TRBD1. Germline CDR1 MNHEY, CDR2 SMNVEV (reference sequence). After removal of 5 bases from V and 0 bases from J, the junction contained 3 bases not matched to a gene. The CDR3 is made up of 14 amino acids. CDR3 residues: CASSTGALNTEAFF. The CDR3 region has the DNA TGTGCCAGCAGTACAGGGGCCTTGAACACTGAAGCTTTCTTT.

This clone came up a few times. The J gene is TRBJ2-7, the V gene TRBV5-6; a weak D match, TRBD2 (5 bases). V dropped 2 bases and J dropped 2 bases, with 5 bases sitting between them. The length of the CDR3 is 12 residues. Germline lookup yields CDR1 SGHDT and CDR2 YYEEEE. The CDR3 sequence: CASSFGAYEQYF. The CDR3 coding sequence is TGTGCCAGCAGCTTCGGGGCCTACGAGCAGTACTTC.

This clone was picked up a small number of times. This sequence joins TRBV5-1 and TRBJ2-1; 8 bases agree with TRBD2. V lost 0 bases and J lost 5; bases outside the gene matches: 4. Germline values: CDR1 SGHRS, CDR2 YFSETQ. This CDR3 region has 15 residues. The CDR3 reads CASSLVVAGNNEQFF. Written as DNA, the CDR3 is TGCGCCAGCAGCTTGGTAGTAGCGGGAAACAATGAGCAGTTCTTC.

The chain joins TRBV25-1 to TRBJ1-1; a weak D match, TRBD1 (5 bases). Germline values: CDR1 MGHDK, CDR2 SYGVNS. V lost 4 bases and J 1 base, leaving 10 bases between the germline ends. The CDR3 has 14 residues. The CDR3 spells CASSALGQNTEAFF. In DNA, the CDR3 is TGTGCCAGCAGTGCTCTAGGACAGAACACTGAAGCTTTCTTT. Based on the CDR3 plus reference TRBV25-1 and TRBJ1-1, the full variable domain is EADIYQTPRYLVIGTGKKITLECSQTMGHDKMYWYQQDPGMELHLIHYSYGVNSTEKGDLSSESTVSRIRTEHFPLTLESARPSHTSQYLCASSALGQNTEAFFGQGTRLTVV.

This chain uses TRBV23-1 with TRBJ1-4; 10 bases map to TRBD1. TRBV23-1 is an open reading frame, and its role is uncertain. This CDR3 spans 17 amino acids. The ends lost 4 bases at V and 8 bases at J; junction bases unmatched: 13. In DNA, the CDR3 is TGCGCCAGCAGTCTTATGCGGGACAGGGGAGTTGGAGAAAAACTGTTTTTT. Protein sequence: CASSLMRDRGVGEKLFF.

The rearrangement links TRBV9 to TRBJ2-1; the match to TRBD2 covers 10 bases. This CDR3 spans 15 amino acids. Germline values: CDR1 SGDLS, CDR2 YYNGEE. The junction had 8 bases not matched to a gene; V was cut back by 5 bases and J by 6 bases. CDR3 bases: TGTGCCAGCAGTGCAGCGGGAGGGCCAATCAATGAGCAGTTCTTC. It encodes CASSAAGGPINEQFF.

This clone was seen a few times. The V call is TRBV11-2, the J call TRBJ1-1, with D possibly TRBD1 on 6 matching bases. V gave up 1 base and J gave up 10 bases, with 10 bases separating them. CDR1 and CDR2 from the germline V gene are SGHAT and FQNNGV. This CDR3 has 12 residues. DNA of the CDR3: TGTGCCAGCAGCTTAGTTCAGGGGCTAGCTTTCTTT. Translated, it gives CASSLVQGLAFF.

CDR3 DNA sequence: TGTGCCAGCAGCGTAGAGGGCGGGACGAACACCGGGGAGCTGTTTTTT. Translated: CASSVEGGTNTGELFF. The chain couples TRBV9 to TRBJ2-2; TRBD2 is a possible D gene (6 bases). V gave up 0 bases and J gave up 0 bases, with 9 bases separating them. CDR3 size: 16 residues. CDR1 is SGDLS, CDR2 YYNGEE, per germline.

The chain couples TRBV30 to TRBJ1-1, with 7 bases aligning to TRBD1. This CDR3 is built from 14 residues. After removal of 0 bases from V and 4 bases from J, the junction contained 5 bases not matched to a gene. Germline CDR1 is GTSNPN and CDR2 is SVGIG (reference sequence). The CDR3 spells CAWSVLRTGTEAFF. DNA for the CDR3: TGTGCCTGGAGTGTCCTTCGGACAGGCACTGAAGCTTTCTTT.

This sequence joins TRBV2 and TRBJ1-1; 7 bases align to TRBD1. Germline lookup yields CDR1 SNHLY and CDR2 FYNNEI. The junction had 6 bases not matched to a gene; V was cut back by 7 bases and J by 10 bases. The CDR3 has 11 residues. In DNA, the CDR3 is TGTGCCAGCAATAACCCAGGGGGAGCTTTCTTT. Protein: CASNNPGGAFF.

This clone was observed a few times. The chain combines TRBV28 with TRBJ2-7, with 12 bases fitting TRBD2. The ends lost 4 bases at V and 4 bases at J; junction bases unmatched: 11. Germline CDR1 and CDR2: MDHEN and SYDVKM. The length of the CDR3 is 17 residues. The CDR3 nucleotides are TGTGCCAGCAGTTCCTTGACTAGCGGGAGCTTCTTATACGAGCAGTACTTC. This translates into CASSSLTSGSFLYEQYF.

There are a few counts of this clone. The V call is TRBV29-1, the J call TRBJ2-7, with D possibly being TRBD2 (10 bases). V lost 6 bases to trimming and J lost 2 bases, with 32 bases between them. Germline lookup yields CDR1 SQVTM and CDR2 ANQGSEA. The CDR3 spans 19 residues. CDR3 amino acids: CSVKTGGKREGPETYEQYF. Here the CDR3 DNA reads TGCAGCGTAAAGACAGGGGGGAAGCGGGAGGGCCCAGAAACCTACGAGCAGTACTTC.

J is TRBJ2-3 and V is TRBV5-4, with D perhaps matching TRBD2 (6 bases). V lost 5 bases and J lost 2, with 15 bases in between. The CDR3 runs 15 residues. CDR1 SGHNT and CDR2 YYREEE come from the germline V gene (reference sequence). The CDR3: CASRPGLGVTDTQYF. CDR3 DNA sequence: TGTGCCAGCAGACCGGGACTGGGGGTCACAGATACGCAGTATTTT. Together with reference TRBV5-4 and TRBJ2-3, the CDR3 gives the full variable domain: ETGVTQSPTHLIKTRGQQVTLRCSSQSGHNTVSWYQQALGQGPQFIFQYYREEENGRGNFPPRFSGLQFPNYSSELNVNALELDDSALYLCASRPGLGVTDTQYFGPGTRLTVL.